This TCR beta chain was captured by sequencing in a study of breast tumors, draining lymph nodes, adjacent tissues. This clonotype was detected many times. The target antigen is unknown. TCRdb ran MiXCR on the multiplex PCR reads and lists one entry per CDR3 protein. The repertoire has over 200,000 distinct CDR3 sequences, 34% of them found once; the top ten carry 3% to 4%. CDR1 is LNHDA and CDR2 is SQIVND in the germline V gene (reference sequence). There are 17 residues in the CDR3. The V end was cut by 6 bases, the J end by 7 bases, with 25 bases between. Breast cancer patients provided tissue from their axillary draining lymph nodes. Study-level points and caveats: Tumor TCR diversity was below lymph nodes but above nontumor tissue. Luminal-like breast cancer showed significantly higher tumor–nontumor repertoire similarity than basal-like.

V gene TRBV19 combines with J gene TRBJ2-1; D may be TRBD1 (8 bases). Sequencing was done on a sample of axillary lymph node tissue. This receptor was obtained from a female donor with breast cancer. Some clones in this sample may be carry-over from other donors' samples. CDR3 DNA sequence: TGTGCCAGTAGCCCTCCGACTTTCGGACAGGGAGGGAATGAGCAGTTCTTC. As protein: CASSPPTFGQGGNEQFF.